These 22 T cell receptor beta chains originate from one sample sequenced in a study of blood T cell repertoires in COVID-19. Repertoires were generated with immunoSEQ multiplex PCR, while TCRdb's copy carries only in-frame clones and drops some. The sample has about 250,000 clones, about 89% seen once. Sequencing was carried out using peripheral blood. Every receptor here comes from a woman aged 60 to 75 who had recovered from COVID-19.

This clone was seen a few times. J is TRBJ1-6 and V is TRBV5-1; D is unresolved. Germline V gene lookup returns CDR1 SGHRS and CDR2 YFSETQ. The CDR3 is 14 residues long. V lost 2 bases and J lost 9, with 12 bases in between. The CDR3 DNA sequence: TGCGCCAGCAGCTTCCTGCAGGAGGGTTCACCCCTCCACTTT. Its protein product is CASSFLQEGSPLHF.

V and J are TRBV6-2 or TRBV6-3 and TRBJ2-3; 7 bases agree with TRBD1. Germline assignment: CDR1 MNHEY and CDR2 SVGEGT. J lost 6 bases, V lost 6 bases, and 9 bases had no gene match. The CDR3 has 14 amino acids. The CDR3 here is CASSGTDWGDTQYF. CDR3 DNA sequence: TGTGCCAGCAGCGGGACAGACTGGGGGGATACGCAGTATTTT.

As DNA, the CDR3 is TGTGCCAGTAGGACAAGAGGCACAGATACGCAGTATTTT. Translated: CASRTRGTDTQYF. V is TRBV28 and J is TRBJ2-3, with D perhaps matching TRBD1 (5 bases). There are 13 residues in the CDR3. Germline loops: CDR1 MDHEN, CDR2 SYDVKM. V lost 9 bases and J lost 1, with 11 bases in between.

The chain has TRBV5-1 and TRBJ2-2, with 10 nucleotides matching TRBD1. In germline, CDR1 is SGHRS, CDR2 YFSETQ. The CDR3 is 17 residues long. J lost 4 bases, V lost 4 bases, and 10 bases had no gene match. The CDR3 loop reads CASSLIAGTGVTGELFF. The CDR3 nucleotides are TGCGCCAGCAGCCTAATAGCCGGGACAGGGGTCACCGGGGAGCTGTTTTTT.

This chain joins TRBV5-1 and TRBJ2-1; 9 bases match TRBD1. The CDR3 covers 13 residues. The V gene end was trimmed by 4 bases and the J gene end by 7 bases; junction bases not matched to a gene: 3. Germline assignment: CDR1 SGHRS and CDR2 YFSETQ. CDR3 amino acids: CASSPGQGNEQFF. The CDR3, as DNA: TGCGCCAGCAGCCCGGGACAGGGAAATGAGCAGTTCTTC.

The rearrangement joins TRBV28 to TRBJ1-2; D remains ambiguous. This CDR3 is 14 amino acids long. Trimming cost V 5 bases and J 8 bases, with 18 bases left between them. Germline CDR1 MDHEN, CDR2 SYDVKM. This CDR3 is CASSPIHLLSGYTF. The CDR3, as DNA: TGTGCCAGCAGTCCTATCCACCTGCTGAGCGGCTACACCTTC.

This clone was seen a handful of times. The chain links TRBV6-1 to TRBJ1-5, with D hard to call. With 3 bases removed from V and 6 bases from J, the gap between germline ends came to 18 bases. This CDR3 region has 16 residues. The V gene's germline CDR1 is MNHNS and CDR2 SASEGT. CDR3 amino acids: CASSETRSVFGQPQHF. The CDR3 DNA follows: TGTGCCAGCAGTGAGACCCGTAGCGTGTTTGGTCAGCCCCAGCATTTT.

The chain recombines TRBV3-1 (or the pseudogene TRBV3-2) with TRBJ2-2; the D gene is possibly TRBD1 (5 bases). This CDR3 region has 14 residues. The germline V gene encodes CDR1 LGHDT and CDR2 YNNKEL (reference sequence). V lost 3 bases, J lost 6 bases, and 11 bases lay in between. CDR3 residues: CASSQDTGPGELFF. The DNA of the CDR3 is TGTGCCAGCAGCCAGGACACAGGTCCCGGGGAGCTGTTTTTT.

A note on this clone: Other DNA sequences in this specimen translate into the identical CDR3. The chain employs TRBV12-3 or TRBV12-4 and TRBJ1-3; D is uncertain. V was pared by 3 bases and J by 4 bases, with 7 bases between. This CDR3 contains 13 residues. CDR3 in DNA: TGTGCCAGCAGTTTTAGCTCCGGAAACACCATATATTTT. It codes for CASSFSSGNTIYF.

This clone occurred once. This chain uses TRBV24-1 with TRBJ2-5; tentatively, D is TRBD1 (6 bases). Germline V lookup: CDR1 KGHDR, CDR2 SFDVKD. V lost 2 bases, J lost 5 bases, and 17 bases lay in between. This CDR3 has 16 amino acids. CDR3 bases: TGTGCCACCAGTGATTCATACAGGGAAGGGTGGGAGACCCAGTACTTC. Translated: CATSDSYREGWETQYF.

The table lists this clone with a few counts. The J gene is TRBJ2-1, the V gene TRBV27, with D perhaps TRBD1 (5 bases). Trimming shortened V by 2 bases and J by 10 bases, and 12 bases separated the two germline ends. This CDR3 has 13 residues. Germline V lookup: CDR1 MNHEY, CDR2 SMNVEV (reference sequence). CDR3 DNA sequence: TGTGCCAGCAGTTTAAGCTCGTGGGGCGAGCAGTTCTTC. This translates into CASSLSSWGEQFF.

The chain is built from TRBV7-2 and TRBJ1-6; D might be TRBD1 (6 bases). The CDR3 runs to 16 residues. Trimming took off 4 bases at V and 8 bases at J, with 18 bases between the two ends. In germline, CDR1 is SGHTA, CDR2 FQGNSA. DNA for the CDR3: TGTGCCAGCAGCTCCTGGGGGCGGGGGCAGGATTCACCCCTCCACTTT. Protein sequence: CASSSWGRGQDSPLHF.

The V and J genes are TRBV13 and TRBJ2-1; D is uncertain. Trimming left V 6 bases short and J 8 bases short, with 11 bases between. The CDR3 has 12 amino acids. CDR1 and CDR2 from the germline V gene are PRHDT and FYEKMQ (reference sequence). CDR3 protein: CASRKLHDEQFF. The CDR3 DNA follows: TGTGCCAGCAGAAAACTGCACGATGAGCAGTTCTTC.

The chain is built from TRBV12-3 or TRBV12-4 and TRBJ1-5; D not resolved. The CDR3 is made up of 11 amino acids. V dropped 6 bases and J dropped 6 bases, with 6 bases sitting between them. The CDR3 coding sequence is TGTGCCAGCAGCGTGGCTCAGCCCCAGCATTTT. Its protein is CASSVAQPQHF.

The V gene is TRBV10-3, the J gene TRBJ2-7; maybe TRBD2 (6 bases). Germline-derived CDR1 and CDR2 are ENHRY and SYGVKD. This CDR3 has 13 residues. The V end was cut by 8 bases, the J end by 0 bases, with 11 bases between. The CDR3 region has the DNA TGTGCCATCGGGGACTCGAGCTCCTACGAGCAGTACTTC. Translation gives CAIGDSSSYEQYF.

This chain connects TRBV19 to TRBJ1-5; TRBD1 is a possible D gene (6 bases). There are 15 residues in the CDR3. The germline V gene encodes CDR1 LNHDA and CDR2 SQIVND (reference sequence). With 7 bases removed from V and 3 bases from J, the gap between germline ends came to 16 bases. This chain's CDR3 is CASKTGREVNQPQHF. CDR3 DNA: TGTGCCAGTAAGACAGGTCGGGAAGTCAATCAGCCCCAGCATTTT.

The rearrangement links TRBV3-1 (or the pseudogene TRBV3-2) to TRBJ2-3; D unresolved. There are 14 residues in the CDR3. Germline V gives CDR1 LGHDT, CDR2 YNNKEL (reference sequence). V dropped 4 bases and J dropped 0 bases, with 8 bases sitting between them. CDR3 loop: CASSRWQSTDTQYF. The CDR3 DNA reads as TGTGCCAGCAGCCGGTGGCAGAGCACAGATACGCAGTATTTT.

The table lists this clone with a few counts. V gene TRBV18 combines with J gene TRBJ2-1, with D possibly TRBD1 on 6 matching bases. Germline CDR1 and CDR2: KGHSH and LQKENI. V lost 2 bases and J 7 bases, leaving 12 bases between the germline ends. The CDR3 covers 14 residues. The DNA for the CDR3 is TGTGCCAGCTCACCAGGGGTTGGACAGAATGAGCAGTTCTTC. Its translation is CASSPGVGQNEQFF. The whole variable domain, remainder taken from reference TRBV18 and TRBJ2-1, is NAGVMQNPRHLVRRRGQEARLRCSPMKGHSHVYWYRQLPEEGLKFMVYLQKENIIDESGMPKERFSAEFPKEGPSILRIQQVVRGDSAAYFCASSPGVGQNEQFFGPGTRLTVL.

This sequence joins TRBV5-6 and TRBJ2-1, with 11 bases identical to TRBD1. V trimming: 5 bases; J trimming: 7 bases; junction bases outside the gene matches: 8. CDR1 is SGHDT, CDR2 YYEEEE, per germline. This CDR3 has 15 residues. The CDR3 spells CASRMDRGRLNEQFF. For the CDR3, the DNA is TGTGCCAGCAGAATGGACAGGGGGCGCCTAAATGAGCAGTTCTTC.

The chain recombines TRBV7-8 with TRBJ1-4; possibly TRBD1 for D (5 bases). Germline assignment: CDR1 SGHVS and CDR2 FQNEAQ. This CDR3 contains 17 residues. The ends were cut back, 4 bases at V and 0 bases at J, with 15 bases in the middle. The CDR3, as DNA: TGTGCCAGCAGCTCACGGAGGGGCCCCGCAACTAATGAAAAACTGTTTTTT. Translation: CASSSRRGPATNEKLFF.

The chain is built from TRBV11-2 and TRBJ2-1, with 9 bases that match TRBD1. V shed 2 bases, J shed 1 base, and the junction held 3 bases outside the gene matches. The CDR3 extends over 16 amino acids. Germline V CDR1 and CDR2: SGHAT, FQNNGV. The CDR3 loop is CASSLRQGESYNEQFF. DNA for the CDR3: TGTGCCAGCAGCTTAAGACAGGGGGAATCCTACAATGAGCAGTTCTTC.

This clone showed up just a few times. This sequence joins TRBV5-1 and TRBJ2-5; 10 bases match TRBD1. The CDR3 sequence is 15 residues long. Germline lookup yields CDR1 SGHRS and CDR2 YFSETQ. V shed 5 bases and J 1 base; nucleotides not matched to a gene: 5. The CDR3 reads CASRDGTGVQETQYF. The CDR3 coding sequence is TGCGCCAGCAGAGATGGGACAGGGGTCCAAGAGACCCAGTACTTC.